The clone carrying this TCR beta chain showed up just once. Only in-frame clones appear in the TCRdb table, and some are missing; sequencing was by immunoSEQ multiplex PCR. The data contain roughly 150,000 clones, around nine tenths of them seen just once; the ten biggest clones take up 10%. The data belong to a study of blood T cell repertoires in COVID-19. For the study at large: Nucleic acid was either cDNA or gDNA, and it came from T cells, B-cell-depleted T cells, or PBMCs.

This TCR derives from a woman between 70 and 85 years old with COVID-19, enrolled during active disease. The sample consisted of peripheral blood.

CDR3 nucleotides: TGTGCCAGCAGCTTAGGGCAGGGGCCTCAGCCCCAGCATTTT. This encodes CASSLGQGPQPQHF. J is TRBJ1-5 and V is TRBV11-3, with D possibly TRBD1 on 6 matching bases. V gave up 1 base and J gave up 6 bases, with 10 bases separating them. The CDR3 is 14 residues long. The germline CDR1 and CDR2 sequences are SGHNT and YENEEA. Based on the CDR3 plus reference TRBV11-3 and TRBJ1-5, the full variable domain is EAGVVQSPRYKIIEKKQPVAFWCNPISGHNTLYWYLQNLGQGPELLIRYENEEAVDDSQLPKDRFSAERLKGVDSTLKIQPAELGDSAVYLCASSLGQGPQPQHFGDGTRLSIL.